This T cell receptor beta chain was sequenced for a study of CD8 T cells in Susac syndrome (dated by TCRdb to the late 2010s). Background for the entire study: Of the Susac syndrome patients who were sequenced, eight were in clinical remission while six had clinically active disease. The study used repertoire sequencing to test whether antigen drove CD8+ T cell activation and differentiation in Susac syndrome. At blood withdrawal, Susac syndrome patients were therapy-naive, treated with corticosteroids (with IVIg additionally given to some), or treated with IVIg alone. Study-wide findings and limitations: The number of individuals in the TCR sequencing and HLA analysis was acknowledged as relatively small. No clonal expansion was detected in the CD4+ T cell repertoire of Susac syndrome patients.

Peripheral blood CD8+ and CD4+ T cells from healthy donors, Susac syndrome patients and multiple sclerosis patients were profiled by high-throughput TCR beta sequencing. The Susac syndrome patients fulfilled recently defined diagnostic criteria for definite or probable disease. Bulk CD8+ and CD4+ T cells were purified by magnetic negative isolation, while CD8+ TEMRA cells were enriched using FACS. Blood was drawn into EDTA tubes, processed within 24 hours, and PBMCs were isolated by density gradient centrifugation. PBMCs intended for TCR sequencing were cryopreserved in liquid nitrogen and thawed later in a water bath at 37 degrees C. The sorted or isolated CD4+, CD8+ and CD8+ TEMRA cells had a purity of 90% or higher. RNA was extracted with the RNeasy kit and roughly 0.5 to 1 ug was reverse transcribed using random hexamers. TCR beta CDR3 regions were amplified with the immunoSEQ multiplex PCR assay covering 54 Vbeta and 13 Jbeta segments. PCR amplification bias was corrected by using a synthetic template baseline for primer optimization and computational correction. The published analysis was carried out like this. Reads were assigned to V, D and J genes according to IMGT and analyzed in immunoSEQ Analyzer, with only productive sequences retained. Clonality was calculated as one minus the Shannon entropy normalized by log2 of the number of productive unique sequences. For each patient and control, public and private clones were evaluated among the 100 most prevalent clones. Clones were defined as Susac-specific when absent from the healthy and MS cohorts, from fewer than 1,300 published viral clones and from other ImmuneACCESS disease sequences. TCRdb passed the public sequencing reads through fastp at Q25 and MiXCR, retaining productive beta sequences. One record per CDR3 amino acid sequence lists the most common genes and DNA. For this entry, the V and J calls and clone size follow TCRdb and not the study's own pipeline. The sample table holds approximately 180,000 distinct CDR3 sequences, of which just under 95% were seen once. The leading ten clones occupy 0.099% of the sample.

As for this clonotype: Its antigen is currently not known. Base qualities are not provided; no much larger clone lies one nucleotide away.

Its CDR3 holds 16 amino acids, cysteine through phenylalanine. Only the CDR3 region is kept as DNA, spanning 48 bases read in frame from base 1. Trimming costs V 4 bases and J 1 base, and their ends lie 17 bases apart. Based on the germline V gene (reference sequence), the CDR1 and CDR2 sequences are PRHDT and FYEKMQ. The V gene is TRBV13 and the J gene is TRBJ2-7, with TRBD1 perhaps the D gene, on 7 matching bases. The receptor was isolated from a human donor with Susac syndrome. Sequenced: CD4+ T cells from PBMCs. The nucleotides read TGTGCCAGCAGCTCGTTCCGCGCAGGGGGGTCCTACGAGCAGTACTTC. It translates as CASSSFRAGGSYEQYF. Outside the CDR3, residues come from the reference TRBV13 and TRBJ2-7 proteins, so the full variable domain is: AAGVIQSPRHLIKEKRETATLKCYPIPRHDTVYWYQQGPGQDPQFLISFYEKMQSDKGSIPDRFSAQQFSDYHSELNMSSLELGDSALYFCASSSFRAGGSYEQYFGPGTRLTVT.